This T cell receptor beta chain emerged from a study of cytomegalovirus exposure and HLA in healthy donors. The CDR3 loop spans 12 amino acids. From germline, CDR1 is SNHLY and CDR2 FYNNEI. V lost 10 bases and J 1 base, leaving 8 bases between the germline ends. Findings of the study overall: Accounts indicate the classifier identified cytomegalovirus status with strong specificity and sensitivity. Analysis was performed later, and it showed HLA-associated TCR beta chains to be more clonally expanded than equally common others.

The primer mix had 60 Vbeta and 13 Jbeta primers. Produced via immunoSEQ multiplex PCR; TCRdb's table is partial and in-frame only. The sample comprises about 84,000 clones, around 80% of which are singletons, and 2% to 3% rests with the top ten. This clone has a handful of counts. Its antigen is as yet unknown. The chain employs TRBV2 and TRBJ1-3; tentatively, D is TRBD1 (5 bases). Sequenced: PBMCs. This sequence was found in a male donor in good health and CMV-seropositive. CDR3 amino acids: CANQGSGNTIYF. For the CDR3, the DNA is TGTGCCAACCAGGGTTCTGGAAACACCATATATTTT.